This T cell receptor beta chain was observed in a study of T cells expressing NK-cell markers. Study in general: Just one sequenced donor of eight was HCMV-seronegative, while seven were seropositive.

UMI-tagged 5'RACE template switching yielded the TCR beta cDNA. TCRdb processed the 5' RACE reads again and assigns one entry to each CDR3 protein, with no DNA. The sample has about 460,000 distinct CDR3 sequences; the top ten hold 1.4%. Whole-study findings and limits: In more than 5 donors, dominant CD3+CD56+NKG2C+ clonotypes ranked among the top 10 CD8+ clonotypes. Several donors showed these clonotypes also leading the CD3+CD56-NKG2C+ fraction.

About this clonotype itself: Antigen specificity is unknown.

The specimen was blood T cells: a sorted CD56 or NKG2C T cell subset, CD4+ or CD8+ T cells, or bulk PBMC T cells (not recorded which). The sequence was obtained from a woman aged 45-65 years in good health.

CDR3 region: CASSYQGGLANEQFF. The chain carries TRBV12-3 or TRBV12-4 and TRBJ2-1; the TRBD2 assignment by TCRdb is unverifiable without DNA. The length of the CDR3 is 15 residues.